The following is a T cell receptor beta chain sequence with its context. The data are from a study of blood T cell repertoires in COVID-19. Across the study: COVID-19 samples, acute and convalescent, were from the United States, Italy and Spain. PBMCs, B-cell-depleted T cells, or T cells provided the cDNA or gDNA that made up the material.

The method was immunoSEQ multiplex PCR; TCRdb's version includes in-frame clones alone and lacks a portion of them. The sample lists 200,000 to 250,000 clones, approximately 84% occurring once. The CDR3 has 18 residues. Trimming removed 2 bases from V and 0 bases from J; junction bases left unmatched: 10. CDR1 is SGDLS, CDR2 YYNGEE, per germline. Those who participated ranged in age from roughly 18 to 90 years and resided in about two dozen US areas. Participant-reported clinical history was the basis for cohort assignment. The chain links TRBV9 to TRBJ2-5, with 10 bases lining up with TRBD2. The receptor was isolated from a man in his forties who had recovered from COVID-19. Sequencing was performed on PBMCs or T cells enriched from blood (not recorded which). The CDR3 here is CASSVGPSGGLYQETQYF. CDR3 DNA: TGTGCCAGCAGCGTGGGTCCTAGCGGGGGCCTGTACCAAGAGACCCAGTACTTC.